A single sample is the source of the 27 T cell receptor beta chains below, sequenced in a study of T cell responses to AZD1222 COVID-19 vaccine. Produced via immunoSEQ multiplex PCR; TCRdb's table is partial and in-frame only. The table shows 63,000 or so clones, with about 85% occurring only once. Material: peripheral blood, obtained on day 0 of AZD1222 vaccination. Receptors originate from an adult in good health.

The J gene is TRBJ1-5, the V gene TRBV6-6, with D possibly matching TRBD1 (6 bases). CDR1 is MNHNY, CDR2 SVGAGI, per germline (reference sequence). V was cut by 8 bases and J by 5 bases, with 13 bases left in between. CDR3 length: 13 residues. In DNA form, the CDR3 reads TGTGCCAGCGGGGGGGCGCGTGATCAGCCCCAGCATTTT. Translating it yields CASGGARDQPQHF.

This clone has more than one count but fewer than ten. The rearrangement joins TRBV25-1 to TRBJ2-2, with 9 bases matching TRBD1. V lost 5 bases and J lost 3; bases outside the gene matches: 4. The CDR3 totals 15 residues. Germline V gene sequence: CDR1 MGHDK, CDR2 SYGVNS. For the CDR3, the DNA is TGTGCCAGCAGTCGGTGGGACAGGGACACCGGGGAGCTGTTTTTT. Encoded protein: CASSRWDRDTGELFF.

This clone has more than one count but fewer than ten. This sequence joins TRBV6-1 and TRBJ2-7; D call uncertain. Looked up from germline, CDR1 is MNHNS and CDR2 is SASEGT. The CDR3 totals 14 residues. Trimming stripped 2 bases from V and 1 base from J, with 9 bases between. CDR3 DNA sequence: TGTGCCAGCAGTGAACATCTACAGTCCTACGAGCAGTACTTC. Translation: CASSEHLQSYEQYF.

The CDR3 sequence is CASRPGDRGRSGANVLTF. The DNA of the CDR3 is TGTGCCAGCAGACCGGGGGACAGGGGCCGCTCTGGGGCCAACGTCCTGACTTTC. This chain connects TRBV5-6 to TRBJ2-6; 10 bases are a match to TRBD1. V trimming: 5 bases; J trimming: 0 bases; junction bases outside the gene matches: 8. This CDR3 is 18 amino acids long. The germline CDR1 and CDR2 sequences are SGHDT and YYEEEE.

The J gene is TRBJ1-2, the V gene TRBV18; D might be TRBD1 (6 bases). In germline, CDR1 is KGHSH, CDR2 LQKENI. The CDR3 extends over 14 amino acids. V lost 3 bases, J lost 3 bases, and 11 bases lay in between. The CDR3 here is CASSPTGIDYGYTF. DNA for the CDR3: TGTGCCAGCTCACCCACAGGGATTGACTATGGCTACACCTTC.

The genes are TRBV19 and TRBJ1-1; no clear D. CDR1 is LNHDA and CDR2 is SQIVND in the germline V gene (reference sequence). The CDR3 totals 14 residues. Trimming took 3 bases from V and 5 from J, leaving 13 bases between them. The CDR3 nucleotides are TGTGCCAGTAGTATCTCAACGGGGAGGACTGAAGCTTTCTTT. This codes for CASSISTGRTEAFF.

The chain carries TRBV19 and TRBJ2-7, with TRBD2 matching 8 bases. This CDR3 has 13 amino acids. CDR1 and CDR2 (germline): LNHDA, SQIVND (reference sequence). V trimming: 1 base; J trimming: 6 bases; junction bases outside the gene matches: 2. CDR3 sequence reads: CASSIVAGIEQYF. CDR3 sequence (DNA): TGTGCCAGTAGTATAGTAGCGGGGATCGAGCAGTACTTC.

J is TRBJ2-7 and V is TRBV6-2 or TRBV6-3, with 11 nucleotides matching TRBD1. V lost 5 bases to trimming and J lost 3 bases; unmatched junction nucleotides: 3. Germline-derived CDR1 and CDR2 are MNHEY and SVGEGT. The CDR3 spans 14 residues. CDR3 sequence (DNA): TGTGCCAGCAGTGGACAGGGGGCCAACTACGAGCAGTACTTC. Amino acid sequence: CASSGQGANYEQYF.

The chain uses TRBV5-6 and TRBJ2-7, with a weak D call TRBD1 (5 bases). Germline values: CDR1 SGHDT, CDR2 YYEEEE. Trimming left V 2 bases short and J 2 bases short, with 11 bases between. This CDR3 comprises 14 residues. As DNA, the CDR3 is TGTGCCAGCAGCTTCGGACATGGTACCTACGAGCAGTACTTC. This codes for CASSFGHGTYEQYF.

J is TRBJ2-5 and V is TRBV18, with D maybe TRBD2 (5 bases). In germline, CDR1 is KGHSH, CDR2 LQKENI. Trimming pared 1 base from V and 3 bases from J, leaving 12 bases between. The CDR3 is 15 amino acids. CDR3 in DNA: TGTGCCAGCTCACCACGTTGGAGGACCGAAGAGACCCAGTACTTC. It yields the protein CASSPRWRTEETQYF. The entire variable domain, with the rest obtained from reference TRBV18 and TRBJ2-5, is as follows: NAGVMQNPRHLVRRRGQEARLRCSPMKGHSHVYWYRQLPEEGLKFMVYLQKENIIDESGMPKERFSAEFPKEGPSILRIQQVVRGDSAAYFCASSPRWRTEETQYFGPGTRLLVL.

The J gene is TRBJ2-3, the V gene TRBV9; D possibly corresponds to TRBD1 (5 bases). Looked up from germline, CDR1 is SGDLS and CDR2 is YYNGEE. The CDR3 spans 13 residues. Between the trimmed V and J ends, which lost 4 bases and 5 bases, there was a span of 11 bases. CDR3: CASSPRQLDTQYF. For the CDR3, the DNA is TGTGCCAGCAGCCCCAGACAGCTAGATACGCAGTATTTT.

This clone appeared a few times. Here the CDR3 DNA reads TGTGCCAGCACTCAGGCACGGATCGGCCGATACTCCTACGAGCAGTACTTC. It translates to CASTQARIGRYSYEQYF. This rearrangement joins TRBV28 to TRBJ2-7; D is unclear. The CDR3 runs 17 residues. Looked up from germline, CDR1 is MDHEN and CDR2 is SYDVKM. Deletions cut 7 bases from V and 0 bases from J, with 22 bases between. The full variable domain, rest sourced from reference TRBV28 and TRBJ2-7, is DVKVTQSSRYLVKRTGEKVFLECVQDMDHENMFWYRQDPGLGLRLIYFSYDVKMKEKGDIPEGYSVSREKKERFSLILESASTNQTSMYLCASTQARIGRYSYEQYFGPGTRLTVT.

This rearrangement joins TRBV5-1 to TRBJ2-7, with D unresolved. The V gene lost 6 bases and the J gene lost 6 bases, with 13 bases spanning the gap. This CDR3 has 12 residues. Germline V gene data show CDR1 as SGHRS and CDR2 as YFSETQ. The CDR3, as DNA: TGCGCCAGCAAATCGGGCCTGGGCGAGCAGTACTTC. Its protein is CASKSGLGEQYF. Full variable domain (rest looked up from reference TRBV5-1 and TRBJ2-7): KAGVTQTPRYLIKTRGQQVTLSCSPISGHRSVSWYQQTPGQGLQFLFEYFSETQRNKGNFPGRFSGRQFSNSRSEMNVSTLELGDSALYLCASKSGLGEQYFGPGTRLTVT.

The chain links TRBV19 to TRBJ1-6; 8 nucleotides match TRBD1. Germline assignment: CDR1 LNHDA and CDR2 SQIVND (reference sequence). V lost 0 bases and J lost 8; bases outside the gene matches: 6. The length of the CDR3 is 16 residues. CDR3 in DNA: TGTGCCAGTAGTATAGATGGGTCAGGGGGCGATTCACCCCTCCACTTT. Translating gives CASSIDGSGGDSPLHF.

The rearrangement uses TRBV5-8 and TRBJ1-5; 9 bases line up with TRBD1. CDR1 is SGHTS, CDR2 YDEGEE, per germline. The CDR3 consists of 13 residues. Trimming at V came to 9 bases and at J to 3 bases, leaving 4 bases not matched to a gene. CDR3 coding DNA: TGTGCCACCACAGGGGGCAACAATCAGCCCCAGCATTTT. Protein: CATTGGNNQPQHF.

For the CDR3, the DNA is TGCGCCAGCAGCCCGGGGGAGGGCAAGGAGACCCAGTACTTC. Its protein product is CASSPGEGKETQYF. V is TRBV5-1 and J is TRBJ2-5, with 7 bases matching TRBD2. This CDR3 region has 14 residues. V lost 4 bases, J lost 5 bases, and 8 bases stayed unmatched. Germline assignment: CDR1 SGHRS and CDR2 YFSETQ. Full variable domain (remainder filled in from reference TRBV5-1 and TRBJ2-5): KAGVTQTPRYLIKTRGQQVTLSCSPISGHRSVSWYQQTPGQGLQFLFEYFSETQRNKGNFPGRFSGRQFSNSRSEMNVSTLELGDSALYLCASSPGEGKETQYFGPGTRLLVL.

The chain couples TRBV5-5 to TRBJ2-2, with a tentative D call TRBD1 (5 bases). CDR1 is SGHKS and CDR2 is YYEKEE in the germline V gene (reference sequence). Trimming pared 0 bases from V and 3 bases from J, leaving 12 bases between. CDR3 length: 16 amino acids. The CDR3 here is CASSLEGFADTGELFF. CDR3 DNA sequence: TGTGCCAGCAGCTTGGAGGGGTTTGCGGACACCGGGGAGCTGTTTTTT.

This clone was seen only a few times. This sequence joins TRBV19 and TRBJ1-5; TRBD1 agrees at 9 bases. Germline trimming cut 7 bases from V and 4 bases from J; bases unmatched to any gene: 5. The CDR3 is 14 residues long. Germline CDR1 is LNHDA and CDR2 is SQIVND (reference sequence). The CDR3 loop is CASKRDRVNQPQHF. In DNA, the CDR3 is TGTGCCAGTAAAAGGGACAGGGTAAATCAGCCCCAGCATTTT. Using reference TRBV19 and TRBJ1-5 for the parts outside the CDR3, the full variable domain is DGGITQSPKYLFRKEGQNVTLSCEQNLNHDAMYWYRQDPGQGLRLIYYSQIVNDFQKGDIAEGYSVSREKKESFPLTVTSAQKNPTAFYLCASKRDRVNQPQHFGDGTRLSIL.

J is TRBJ2-1 and V is TRBV5-1; TRBD1 aligns across 11 bases. V shed 1 base, J shed 14 bases, and the junction held 11 bases outside the gene matches. This CDR3 contains 15 residues. From germline, CDR1 is SGHRS and CDR2 YFSETQ. CDR3 protein: CASSLIFGGQGGEFF. CDR3 sequence (DNA): TGCGCCAGCAGCTTGATATTTGGGGGACAGGGGGGCGAGTTCTTC. The whole variable domain, remainder taken from reference TRBV5-1 and TRBJ2-1, is KAGVTQTPRYLIKTRGQQVTLSCSPISGHRSVSWYQQTPGQGLQFLFEYFSETQRNKGNFPGRFSGRQFSNSRSEMNVSTLELGDSALYLCASSLIFGGQGGEFFGPGTRLTVL.

The chain employs TRBV5-6 and TRBJ2-3; 10 positions agree with TRBD2. Germline CDR1 SGHDT, CDR2 YYEEEE. Trimming removed 2 bases from V and 1 base from J; junction bases left unmatched: 4. The CDR3 has 16 amino acids. Here the CDR3 DNA reads TGTGCCAGCAGCTTACTAGCGGGGACCCGCACAGATACGCAGTATTTT. Translating gives CASSLLAGTRTDTQYF.

The chain links TRBV4-2 to TRBJ1-3; a possible D gene is TRBD1 (5 bases). This CDR3 contains 16 residues. Looked up from germline, CDR1 is LGHNA and CDR2 is YNFKEQ. V lost 3 bases to trimming and J lost 1 base, with 13 bases between them. DNA of the CDR3: TGTGCCAGCAGCCAGGGCGTCGGGGGTTCTGGAAACACCATATATTTT. Its translation is CASSQGVGGSGNTIYF.

The rearrangement uses TRBV9 and TRBJ1-2; TRBD1 agrees at 9 bases. V dropped 2 bases and J dropped 2; count of bases not matched to a gene: 7. Germline V gives CDR1 SGDLS, CDR2 YYNGEE. This CDR3 comprises 16 residues. The CDR3 region has the DNA TGTGCCAGCAGCGTGAGCGGACAGGGGCCAAACTATGGCTACACCTTC. Its translation: CASSVSGQGPNYGYTF.

The chain has TRBV25-1 and TRBJ2-6; D call uncertain. Germline CDR1 is MGHDK and CDR2 is SYGVNS. V lost 4 bases and J 0 bases, leaving 7 bases between the germline ends. The CDR3 runs to 15 residues. CDR3 residues: CASSAGFSGANVLTF. DNA for the CDR3: TGTGCCAGCAGTGCCGGCTTCTCTGGGGCCAACGTCCTGACTTTC.

This clone was recorded only once. The chain couples TRBV5-8 to TRBJ1-3, with D maybe TRBD1 (5 bases). The germline V gene has CDR1 SGHTS and CDR2 YDEGEE. The CDR3 consists of 15 residues. V lost 5 bases and J lost 4, with 16 bases in between. The chain's CDR3 is CASSLRGTTGNTIYF. In DNA, the CDR3 is TGTGCCAGCAGTCTTAGAGGGACTACGGGAAACACCATATATTTT.

The chain combines TRBV18 with TRBJ1-1; maybe TRBD1 (5 bases). CDR1 and CDR2 (germline): KGHSH, LQKENI. V was cut by 4 bases and J by 3 bases, with 12 bases left in between. This CDR3 comprises 14 residues. The CDR3 protein is CASSLTGGDTEAFF. CDR3 sequence (DNA): TGTGCCAGCTCACTTACCGGGGGGGACACTGAAGCTTTCTTT.

V gene TRBV11-3 combines with J gene TRBJ2-1; 11 nucleotides match TRBD1. Per germline, CDR1 SGHNT and CDR2 YENEEA. This CDR3 contains 16 residues. Trimming cost V 5 bases and J 8 bases; bases outside gene matches: 11. The CDR3 here is CASSQGTGGVMDEQFF. The CDR3 nucleotides are TGTGCCAGCAGCCAAGGGACAGGGGGTGTAATGGATGAGCAGTTCTTC. The variable domain in full, with the rest retrieved from reference TRBV11-3 and TRBJ2-1, is EAGVVQSPRYKIIEKKQPVAFWCNPISGHNTLYWYLQNLGQGPELLIRYENEEAVDDSQLPKDRFSAERLKGVDSTLKIQPAELGDSAVYLCASSQGTGGVMDEQFFGPGTRLTVL.

The chain uses TRBV28 and TRBJ1-6; no reliable D call. The germline V gene encodes CDR1 MDHEN and CDR2 SYDVKM. The CDR3 totals 15 residues. The V end lost 5 bases, the J end lost 7 bases, and 15 bases lay between the germline ends. The CDR3 coding sequence is TGTGCCAGCAGTCTTGGAGGGCCTAAGAATTCACCCCTCCACTTT. It specifies CASSLGGPKNSPLHF.